Reported below is one T cell receptor (beta chain). Germline CDR1 reads KGHDR; CDR2 reads SFDVKD. Trimming pared 2 bases from V and 3 bases from J, leaving 9 bases between. CDR3 size: 14 residues. The data originate from a study of blood T cells in healthy people across ages. Primed by a sample-barcoded 5' primer and a J-beta primer mix, a second PCR proceeded for about 7 to 11 cycles. Using its own MiXCR run on the 5' RACE reads, TCRdb lists one record per CDR3 protein. The data contain about 640,000 distinct CDR3 sequences, about 53% of them singletons. Peripheral blood samples of 9 to 10 milliliters were drawn from each donor.

Sequencing input: blood. The rearrangement joins TRBV24-1 to TRBJ2-5; D may be TRBD1 (5 bases). The receptor was isolated from a man in his 60s in good health. The CDR3 region has the DNA TGTGCCACCAGTGATTGGGGCAGGGAAGAGACCCAGTACTTC. Translation: CATSDWGREETQYF.